The 21 T cell receptor beta chains below come from one sample, sequenced in a study of CD8 T cells in ankylosing spondylitis. TCRdb reprocessed the 5' RACE reads with MiXCR, giving one entry per CDR3 protein. The data hold about 360,000 distinct CDR3 sequences, with around 20% observed a single time. Input material: blood, either unsorted or a sorted T cell fraction (not recorded which). The receptors originated from a male donor with ankylosing spondylitis or in good health (not recorded which).

V gene TRBV7-9 combines with J gene TRBJ2-1; D possibly corresponds to TRBD1 (5 bases). Trimming cost V 4 bases and J 6 bases, with 13 bases left between them. The CDR3 is made up of 14 amino acids. Germline-derived CDR1 and CDR2 are SEHNR and FQNEAQ (reference sequence). CDR3: CASSYAGAGNEQFF. DNA for the CDR3: TGTGCCAGCAGCTATGCTGGGGCTGGCAATGAGCAGTTCTTC.

The rearrangement uses TRBV7-9 and TRBJ2-2; 11 bases line up with TRBD2. After removal of 5 bases from V and 6 bases from J, the junction contained 8 bases not matched to a gene. This CDR3 spans 16 amino acids. Germline CDR1 reads SEHNR; CDR2 reads FQNEAQ (reference sequence). The CDR3 is CASSSRLAGLAGELFF. For the CDR3, the DNA is TGTGCCAGCAGCAGCAGACTAGCGGGGTTGGCCGGGGAGCTGTTTTTT.

This clonotype has at least ten counts. This sequence joins TRBV24-1 and TRBJ2-2; TRBD2 might be the D (5 bases). The CDR3 has 15 amino acids. The germline V and J ends were trimmed by 0 bases and 6 bases, with 10 bases remaining between them. Germline loops: CDR1 KGHDR, CDR2 SFDVKD. The CDR3 coding sequence is TGTGCCACCAGTGATTTGTCCGGGGTCGCCGGGGAGCTGTTTTTT. Protein product: CATSDLSGVAGELFF.

This sequence joins TRBV29-1 and TRBJ2-3, with 9 bases lining up with TRBD1. Trimming at V came to 4 bases and at J to 6 bases, leaving 8 bases not matched to a gene. This CDR3 is 14 amino acids long. Germline CDR1 and CDR2: SQVTM and ANQGSEA. The CDR3 DNA reads TGCAGCGTTGCCGAACAGGGGGCCTCGGATACGCAGTATTTT. Translating it yields CSVAEQGASDTQYF.

The chain employs TRBV12-3 or TRBV12-4 and TRBJ2-4, with 8 nucleotides matching TRBD2. J lost 0 bases, V lost 5 bases, and 6 bases had no gene match. The CDR3 loop spans 16 amino acids. The CDR3 loop is CASSRGGSLAKNIQYF. In nucleotides, the CDR3 is TGTGCCAGCAGTCGGGGGGGTTCCCTAGCCAAAAACATTCAGTACTTC.

This chain connects TRBV28 to TRBJ2-7; D is ambiguous. This CDR3 comprises 12 residues. The V end lost 2 bases, the J end lost 6 bases, and 8 bases lay between the germline ends. Per the germline V gene, CDR1 is MDHEN and CDR2 is SYDVKM. The chain's CDR3 is CASSLLFSEQYF. CDR3 sequence (DNA): TGTGCCAGCAGTTTACTTTTCAGCGAGCAGTACTTC.

This sequence joins TRBV5-5 and TRBJ2-7, with TRBD1 matching over 7 bases. This CDR3 region has 14 residues. Germline-derived CDR1 and CDR2 are SGHKS and YYEKEE (reference sequence). The J segment lost 1 base and the V segment lost 8 bases, leaving 9 bases of the junction unmatched. Here the CDR3 DNA reads TGTGCCAGTTCCCACCGACAGGGATCCTACGAGCAGTACTTC. Amino acids: CASSHRQGSYEQYF.

The gene calls are TRBV20-1 and TRBJ2-7; tentatively, D is TRBD2 (6 bases). The CDR3 contains 17 residues. Looked up from germline, CDR1 is DFQATT and CDR2 is SNEGSKA (reference sequence). V lost 0 bases and J 7 bases, leaving 25 bases between the germline ends. The CDR3 region has the DNA TGCAGTGCTAGAGAAAGGAGAGCGGGCCCGCTCGCAAGGGAGCAGTACTTC. Translating it yields CSARERRAGPLAREQYF.

The chain recombines TRBV10-3 with TRBJ2-7; no clear D. This CDR3 has 21 amino acids. Per the germline V gene, CDR1 is ENHRY and CDR2 is SYGVKD. Trimming cost V 0 bases and J 3 bases, with 30 bases left between them. CDR3 sequence reads: CAISESPTRTAPIPGYYEQYF. DNA of the CDR3: TGTGCCATCAGTGAGTCCCCCACAAGAACCGCTCCAATCCCCGGCTACTACGAGCAGTACTTC.

V usage is TRBV2 and J usage is TRBJ1-6, with a possible D match to TRBD1 (5 bases). In germline, CDR1 is SNHLY, CDR2 FYNNEI. This CDR3 contains 15 residues. V shed 0 bases and J shed 10 bases, with 13 bases lying between them. This chain's CDR3 is CASSEAGASWSPLHF. CDR3 DNA: TGTGCCAGCAGTGAAGCTGGGGCTTCGTGGTCACCCCTCCACTTT.

This clonotype was seen a handful of times. This chain links TRBV11-1 with TRBJ1-6; 11 bases match TRBD1. This CDR3 spans 19 amino acids. The J segment lost 8 bases and the V segment lost 5 bases, leaving 17 bases of the junction unmatched. Germline V gene sequence: CDR1 SGHAT, CDR2 FQDESV (reference sequence). In DNA form, the CDR3 reads TGTGCCAGCAGCGTTCGACCGGGACAGGGGGTTTTAGGGGATTCACCCCTCCACTTT. Encoded protein: CASSVRPGQGVLGDSPLHF.

This clonotype occurred a few times. V and J are TRBV20-1 and TRBJ1-5; 9 bases agree with TRBD1. The V segment lost 5 bases and the J segment 9 bases; nucleotides outside the gene matches: 8. Germline V gene data show CDR1 as DFQATT and CDR2 as SNEGSKA (reference sequence). The CDR3 runs to 13 residues. This chain's CDR3 is CSARTGETLPQHF. The CDR3 coding sequence is TGCAGTGCTCGGACAGGGGAAACCCTGCCCCAGCATTTT.

V usage is TRBV5-1 and J usage is TRBJ2-2; no clear D. The CDR3 extends over 15 amino acids. Trimming shortened V by 0 bases and J by 8 bases, and 14 bases separated the two germline ends. Germline CDR1 SGHRS, CDR2 YFSETQ. CDR3: CASSLEAWAIGELFF. CDR3 nucleotides: TGCGCCAGCAGCTTGGAAGCCTGGGCGATAGGGGAGCTGTTTTTT.

This chain joins TRBV28 and TRBJ2-2, with 7 bases identical to TRBD1. Germline V gene data show CDR1 as MDHEN and CDR2 as SYDVKM. V shed 6 bases, J shed 1 base, and the junction held 8 bases outside the gene matches. This CDR3 has 16 residues. CDR3 amino acids: CASSRLGQVNTGELFF. The DNA for the CDR3 is TGTGCCAGCAGCCGACTCGGACAGGTGAACACCGGGGAGCTGTTTTTT.

Ten or more counts support this clonotype. The chain recombines TRBV10-3 with TRBJ2-7; D is possibly TRBD1 (6 bases). Trimming removed 10 bases at V and 3 bases at J, with 13 bases between. The CDR3 extends over 12 amino acids. Germline loops: CDR1 ENHRY, CDR2 SYGVKD. CDR3 DNA: TGTGCCACCCGACAGGAGCTCTACGAGCAGTACTTC. Encoded protein: CATRQELYEQYF.

There are a few counts of this clonotype. An end of the junction differs from the germline gene, which may be a read error. The chain carries TRBV12-3 or TRBV12-4 and TRBJ2-1; 9 positions agree with TRBD1. CDR3 length: 12 residues. CDR3 DNA: TGCGCGGCGGGACAGGGAGTCAATGAGCAGTTCTTC. Translation: CAAGQGVNEQFF.

This clonotype was detected a few times. This chain uses TRBV7-9 with TRBJ1-1; a weak D match, TRBD1 (5 bases). V shed 1 base and J shed 6 bases, with 12 bases lying between them. The germline V gene encodes CDR1 SEHNR and CDR2 FQNEAQ (reference sequence). The length of the CDR3 is 14 residues. This CDR3 reads CASSLGWGSAEAFF. In DNA, the CDR3 is TGTGCCAGCAGCTTAGGTTGGGGGTCGGCTGAAGCTTTCTTT. Full variable domain (outside the CDR3, taken from reference TRBV7-9 and TRBJ1-1): DTGVSQNPRHKITKRGQNVTFRCDPISEHNRLYWYRQTLGQGPEFLTYFQNEAQLEKSRLLSDRFSAERPKGSFSTLEIQRTEQGDSAMYLCASSLGWGSAEAFFGQGTRLTVV.

The V call is TRBV5-6, the J call TRBJ2-3; D unclear. V lost 1 base, J lost 4 bases, and 10 bases lay in between. Germline assignment: CDR1 SGHDT and CDR2 YYEEEE. The CDR3 is made up of 14 amino acids. In nucleotides, the CDR3 is TGTGCCAGCAGCTTGTTCGTGGTTGCAGATACGCAGTATTTT. Protein product: CASSLFVVADTQYF. The entire variable domain, with the rest obtained from reference TRBV5-6 and TRBJ2-3, is as follows: DAGVTQSPTHLIKTRGQQVTLRCSPKSGHDTVSWYQQALGQGPQFIFQYYEEEERQRGNFPDRFSGHQFPNYSSELNVNALLLGDSALYLCASSLFVVADTQYFGPGTRLTVL.

The chain is built from TRBV20-1 and TRBJ1-5; perhaps TRBD1 as D (5 bases). The CDR3 spans 14 residues. Germline assignment: CDR1 DFQATT and CDR2 SNEGSKA (reference sequence). The V gene lost 6 bases and the J gene lost 2 bases, with 14 bases spanning the gap. The CDR3 nucleotides are TGCAGTGCGCGGACGAGGGGCGGCAATCAGCCCCAGCATTTT. As protein: CSARTRGGNQPQHF.

The chain combines TRBV10-2 with TRBJ2-7, with D perhaps TRBD1 (5 bases). V gave up 6 bases and J gave up 6 bases, with 15 bases separating them. Germline V gene data show CDR1 as WSHSY and CDR2 as SAAADI. There are 13 residues in the CDR3. The CDR3, as DNA: TGCGCCAGCAGATTCGACAGTTCGGGCGAGCAGTACTTC. Its translation is CASRFDSSGEQYF.

This chain links TRBV3-1 with TRBJ2-7; possibly TRBD1 or TRBD2 for D (5 bases each). Germline CDR1 reads LGHDT; CDR2 reads YNNKEL (reference sequence). The V end was cut by 5 bases, the J end by 0 bases, with 11 bases between. The length of the CDR3 is 14 residues. The CDR3 reads CASSLGTYSYEQYF. CDR3 nucleotides: TGTGCCAGCAGCTTGGGGACGTACTCCTACGAGCAGTACTTC.